Sequencing of this TCR beta chain was carried out in a study of cytomegalovirus exposure and HLA in healthy donors. Study summary: The 120 or so validation repertoires used the same platform as the roughly 700 first-cohort repertoires (as reported by a later analysis).

Some clones are missing from TCRdb's copy, which holds only in-frame ones; the method was immunoSEQ multiplex PCR. The sample lists roughly 95,000 clones; about 85% were seen once. In the case of this clone: Its antigen is unknown.

Per the germline V gene, CDR1 is SGHDT and CDR2 is YYEEEE. V trimming: 0 bases; J trimming: 2 bases; junction bases outside the gene matches: 8. CDR3 length equals 17 residues. General study results and limits: Rarity marked most TCR sequences, yet some public TCRs occurred in many donors.

This chain connects TRBV5-6 to TRBJ2-1; 7 positions agree with TRBD1. The sequenced sample was PBMCs. The sequence derives from a man between 18 and 35 years old in good health and CMV-seropositive. The CDR3 sequence is CASSLVSGGRTYNEQFF. Here the CDR3 DNA reads TGTGCCAGCAGCTTGGTTTCAGGGGGTCGGACCTACAATGAGCAGTTCTTC.